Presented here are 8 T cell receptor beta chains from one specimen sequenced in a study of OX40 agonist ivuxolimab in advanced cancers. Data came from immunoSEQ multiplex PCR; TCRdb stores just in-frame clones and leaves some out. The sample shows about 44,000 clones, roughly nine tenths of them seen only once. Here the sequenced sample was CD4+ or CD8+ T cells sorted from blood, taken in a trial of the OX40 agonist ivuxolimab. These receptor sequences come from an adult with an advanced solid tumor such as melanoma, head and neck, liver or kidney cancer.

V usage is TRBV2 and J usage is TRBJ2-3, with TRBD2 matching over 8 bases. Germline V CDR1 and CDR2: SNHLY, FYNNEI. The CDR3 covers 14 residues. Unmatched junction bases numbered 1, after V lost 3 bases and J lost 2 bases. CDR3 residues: CASSEREATDTQYF. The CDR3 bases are TGTGCCAGCAGTGAGCGGGAGGCCACAGATACGCAGTATTTT.

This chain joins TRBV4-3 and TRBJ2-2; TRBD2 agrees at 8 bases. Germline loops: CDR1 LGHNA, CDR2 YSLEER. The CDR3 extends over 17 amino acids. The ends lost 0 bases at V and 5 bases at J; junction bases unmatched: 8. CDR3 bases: TGCGCCAGCAGCCAAGACCCAGCGGGGGCCTCAACCGGGGAGCTGTTTTTT. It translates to CASSQDPAGASTGELFF.

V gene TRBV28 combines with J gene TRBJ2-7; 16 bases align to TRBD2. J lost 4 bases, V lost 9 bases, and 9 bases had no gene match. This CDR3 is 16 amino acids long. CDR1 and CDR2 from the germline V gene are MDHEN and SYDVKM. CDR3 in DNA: TGTGCCAGTGAATCCTCGGGACTAGCGGGAGGGTACGAGCAGTACTTC. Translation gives CASESSGLAGGYEQYF. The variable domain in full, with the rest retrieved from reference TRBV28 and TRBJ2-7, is DVKVTQSSRYLVKRTGEKVFLECVQDMDHENMFWYRQDPGLGLRLIYFSYDVKMKEKGDIPEGYSVSREKKERFSLILESASTNQTSMYLCASESSGLAGGYEQYFGPGTRLTVT.

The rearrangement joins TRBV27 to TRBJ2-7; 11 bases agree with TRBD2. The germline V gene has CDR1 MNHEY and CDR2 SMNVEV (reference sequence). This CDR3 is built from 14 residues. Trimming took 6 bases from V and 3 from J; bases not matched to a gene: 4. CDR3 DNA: TGTGCCAGCAGCAAGACTAGCGGGAACTACGAGCAGTACTTC. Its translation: CASSKTSGNYEQYF.

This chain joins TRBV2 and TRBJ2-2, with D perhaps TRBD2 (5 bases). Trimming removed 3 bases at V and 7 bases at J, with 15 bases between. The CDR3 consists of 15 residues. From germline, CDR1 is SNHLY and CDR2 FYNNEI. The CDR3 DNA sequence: TGTGCCAGCAGTGATGTTCGGGAATCTGGCGGGGAGCTGTTTTTT. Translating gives CASSDVRESGGELFF. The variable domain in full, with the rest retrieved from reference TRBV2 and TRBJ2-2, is EPEVTQTPSHQVTQMGQEVILRCVPISNHLYFYWYRQILGQKVEFLVSFYNNEISEKSEIFDDQFSVERPDGSNFTLKIRSTKLEDSAMYFCASSDVRESGGELFFGEGSRLTVL.

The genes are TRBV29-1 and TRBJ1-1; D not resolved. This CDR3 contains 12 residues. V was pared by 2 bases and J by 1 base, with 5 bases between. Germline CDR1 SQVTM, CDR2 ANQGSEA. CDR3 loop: CSVESRNTEAFF. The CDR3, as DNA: TGCAGCGTTGAAAGTCGGAACACTGAAGCTTTCTTT.

CDR3 in DNA: TGTGCCAGCAGCTTAGCTTTCGACTGGGGACTAGCGGATCAAGAGACCCAGTACTTC. Residues: CASSLAFDWGLADQETQYF. This chain joins TRBV7-9 and TRBJ2-5; 11 bases match TRBD2. V lost 0 bases, J lost 2 bases, and 11 bases stayed unmatched. CDR3 length equals 19 residues. Germline CDR1 is SEHNR and CDR2 is FQNEAQ (reference sequence).

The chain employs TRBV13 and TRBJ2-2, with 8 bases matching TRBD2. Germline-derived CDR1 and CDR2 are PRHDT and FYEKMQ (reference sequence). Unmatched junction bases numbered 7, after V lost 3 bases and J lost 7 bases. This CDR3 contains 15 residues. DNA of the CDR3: TGTGCCAGCAGCTTCCAGCGGGAGTGGATCGGGGAGCTGTTTTTT. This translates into CASSFQREWIGELFF.